The rows below give T cell receptor beta chains drawn from one sample of a study of T cells in Graves' hyperthyroidism and ophthalmopathy. TCRdb processed the multiplex PCR reads anew with MiXCR; each CDR3 protein has one entry. The sample yields about half a million distinct CDR3 sequences, 15% to 20% seen once. Sequences were obtained from blood. These receptors were collected from a woman younger than 45 with Graves' ophthalmopathy. CDR3s leave out the opening cysteine and the closing phenylalanine or tryptophan. A row's size may be missing; if present it is once, few, many or a size class.

size | J | V | CDR3
many | TRBJ2-1 | TRBV24-1 | ATSDLMAGYNEQF
many | TRBJ1-1 | TRBV30 | AWRRTGETEAF
many | TRBJ1-2 | TRBV20-1 | SAPGQGDYGYT
many | TRBJ2-7 | TRBV30 | AWSVGGLRYEQY
few | TRBJ1-1 | TRBV6-1 | ASRGLGRMGGRAF
many | TRBJ1-4 | TRBV5-1 | ASSMGQGNEKLF
- | TRBJ2-3 | TRBV6-2/TRBV6-3 | ASKKGGPPADTQY
- | TRBJ2-1 | TRBV20-1 | SARRLASYNEQF
- | TRBJ2-5 | TRBV9 | ASSEAGGIQETQY
many | TRBJ2-1 | TRBV27 | ASRRDRTYNEQF
many | TRBJ1-5 | TRBV12-3/TRBV12-4 | ASSRTGGVSNQPQH
many | TRBJ2-3 | TRBV29-1 | SGGRASTDTQY
many | TRBJ2-1 | TRBV6-1 | ASSAGPAYNEQF
- | TRBJ2-1 | TRBV5-4 | ASSPRPSNEQF
- | TRBJ2-7 | TRBV29-1 | SVSPQDVHYEQY
few | TRBJ2-3 | TRBV5-8 | ASSLGWDQIIADTQY
- | TRBJ2-2 | TRBV12-3/TRBV12-4 | ASYGVGELF
few | TRBJ1-6 | TRBV9 | ASRKGVDNSPLH
- | TRBJ1-1 | TRBV4-3 | ASSQDLEWTEAF
- | TRBJ2-3 | TRBV3-1 | ASSLGTSGRPTDTQY
- | TRBJ2-1 | TRBV4-3 | ASSQEGSGRLHEQF
many | TRBJ2-1 | TRBV5-1 | ASSSPGGTGYNEQF
many | TRBJ1-5 | TRBV5-1 | ASSLVGDSNQPQH
many | TRBJ1-1 | TRBV4-3 | ASSQDSTQTEGTEAF
many | TRBJ2-1 | TRBV20-1 | SARDRGGRDNEQF
- | TRBJ2-5 | TRBV12-3/TRBV12-4 | ASSLTSGMGETQY
many | TRBJ1-1 | TRBV7-9 | ASSETNTEAF
few | TRBJ1-2 | TRBV6-1 | ASRTGTENGYT
- | TRBJ1-2 | TRBV28 | ASSLPGAYGYT
- | TRBJ1-6 | TRBV27 | ASSSKTLGPSNSPLH
- | TRBJ2-5 | TRBV28 | ASSFYSGGRQETQY
few | TRBJ2-3 | TRBV4-3 | ASSQGTGVTDTQY
many | TRBJ2-4 | TRBV20-1 | SAREPAKNIQY
few | TRBJ2-7 | TRBV9 | ASSARGQLSYEQY
once | TRBJ2-6 | TRBV5-1 | ASSLSTASGANVLT
few | TRBJ2-7 | TRBV20-1 | SASGGDSHLGEQY
- | TRBJ1-4 | TRBV12-3/TRBV12-4 | ASSFGVGPQIGKLF
many | TRBJ2-1 | TRBV29-1 | SVDVRGIYNEQF
- | TRBJ1-5 | TRBV4-3 | ASSQFGGGLQPQH
many | TRBJ2-7 | TRBV20-1 | SAPTGYEQY
many | TRBJ2-7 | TRBV20-1 | SAYPVRTGGDEQY
many | TRBJ2-3 | TRBV6-1 | ASSEATSGSTDTQY
many | TRBJ2-3 | TRBV2 | ASSTSGVTDTQY
many | TRBJ2-3 | TRBV2 | ASSDGGPEHTDTQY
- | TRBJ1-1 | TRBV30 | AWSRGPANTEAF
- | TRBJ2-5 | TRBV5-1 | ASGPGLAGGDQDTQY
few | TRBJ2-3 | TRBV19 | ASSIRSSGDTQY
few | TRBJ2-4 | TRBV5-5 | ASSLEALKNIQY
many | TRBJ1-1 | TRBV3-1 | ASSQVHEAF